Listed below are T cell receptor beta chains from one sample, sequenced in a study of blood T cell repertoires in COVID-19. Assay used: immunoSEQ multiplex PCR; TCRdb lists only in-frame clones, some missing. The table records roughly 230,000 clones, over 75% of them present only once. Sequencing was performed on peripheral blood. The receptor source for this set is a man aged 50-59 years with COVID-19, enrolled during active disease. Each CDR3 is given with its conserved first and last residue. Fields, in order: CDR3 length, J gene, V gene, D gene, CDR3 DNA, CDR3 protein. The D gene is left open where the match is weak.

13 TRBJ2-7 TRBV14 - TGTGCCAGCAGCCGCTTTTCCCAGTACGAGCAGTACTTC CASSRFSQYEQYF
14 TRBJ1-3 TRBV5-1 - TGCGCCAGCAGCTTGGCCGTTTCCGGAAACACCATATATTTT CASSLAVSGNTIYF
14 TRBJ1-6 TRBV10-3 - TGTGCCATCAAAACTGACAGGTCGGATTCACCCCTCCACTTT CAIKTDRSDSPLHF
13 TRBJ1-2 TRBV5-1 - TGCGCCAGCAGCTTGGTGGGGGCCGGTGGCTACACCTTC CASSLVGAGGYTF
14 TRBJ2-3 TRBV5-1 - TGCGCCAGCAGCGCGGACCGAGGGGGAGATACGCAGTATTTT CASSADRGGDTQYF
15 TRBJ2-3 TRBV7-2 - TGTGCCAGCAGCTTAGTCGGGGGAGGCACAGATACGCAGTATTTT CASSLVGGGTDTQYF
16 TRBJ2-5 TRBV11-2 TRBD1 TGTGCCAGCAGCCCCCCGGACAGGGCCCTAGGCGAGACCCAGTACTTC CASSPPDRALGETQYF
16 TRBJ2-3 TRBV6-5 TRBD2 TGTGCCAGCAGTTACCACTCTAGCGGGGGGGCCTGGGGGCAGTATTTT CASSYHSSGGAWGQYF
14 TRBJ1-1 TRBV4-3 - TGCGCCAGCAGCCAAGATTTAAGGGGGACTGAAGCTTTCTTT CASSQDLRGTEAFF
13 TRBJ2-2 TRBV7-8 - TGTGCCAGCAGCCCTCGTTACACCGGGGAGCTGTTTTTT CASSPRYTGELFF